The 31 T cell receptor beta chains below were found in one sample sequenced in a study of T cells in Graves' hyperthyroidism and ophthalmopathy. RNA transcripts served as the template for amplifying TCR beta CDR3 regions. The TCR CDR3 was amplified in a first-round RT-PCR using the HTBI primer set. Each CDR3 protein is one row after TCRdb ran MiXCR on the multiplex PCR reads. The sample lists 300,000 to 500,000 distinct CDR3 sequences, over 12% occurring once. The sequenced sample consisted of blood. These receptors originate from a man aged 45-65 years with Graves' ophthalmopathy.

This clonotype has only a few counts. This clone may be a read error of a much larger clone one base away. The chain carries TRBV5-5 and TRBJ2-3, with TRBD2 matching 8 bases. V trimming: 0 bases; J trimming: 5 bases; junction bases outside the gene matches: 2. This CDR3 has 14 residues. Germline V lookup: CDR1 SGHKS, CDR2 YYEKEE (reference sequence). Here the CDR3 reads CASSLAREGDTQYF. The CDR3 nucleotides are TGTGCCAGCAGCTTGGCCCGGGAGGGAGATACGCAGTATTTT.

This clonotype has ten or more counts. The chain carries TRBV28 and TRBJ2-7; the match to TRBD2 covers 10 bases. V shed 3 bases and J 6 bases; nucleotides not matched to a gene: 5. Germline lookup yields CDR1 MDHEN and CDR2 SYDVKM. CDR3 length: 14 amino acids. In DNA form, the CDR3 reads TGTGCCAGCAGTTTGGGTAGCGGGAGGCGCGAGCAGTACTTC. Translating gives CASSLGSGRREQYF.

This clonotype was seen only a few times. The chain recombines TRBV27 with TRBJ2-1; 7 nucleotides agree with TRBD1. The length of the CDR3 is 14 residues. Germline V gene lookup returns CDR1 MNHEY and CDR2 SMNVEV (reference sequence). V shed 5 bases, J shed 3 bases, and the junction held 4 bases outside the gene matches. Written as DNA, the CDR3 is TGTGCCAGCAGTGGGTGGACAGGCTACAATGAGCAGTTCTTC. Its protein is CASSGWTGYNEQFF.

The chain combines TRBV12-3 or TRBV12-4 with TRBJ2-4, with D possibly matching TRBD1 (6 bases). The CDR3 has 13 residues. Trimming took 5 bases from V and 2 from J, leaving 7 bases between them. The CDR3 sequence: CASSGQTKNIQYF. In DNA, the CDR3 is TGTGCCAGCAGTGGACAGACCAAAAACATTCAGTACTTC.

The CDR3 spells CASSMSGTRTYEQYF. The CDR3 nucleotides read TGCGCCAGCAGCATGTCCGGGACAAGAACCTACGAGCAGTACTTC. The chain recombines TRBV5-1 with TRBJ2-7; perhaps TRBD1 as D (6 bases). The CDR3 has 15 amino acids. Germline lookup yields CDR1 SGHRS and CDR2 YFSETQ. Trimming shortened V by 4 bases and J by 2 bases, and 16 bases separated the two germline ends. Full variable domain (missing parts from reference TRBV5-1 and TRBJ2-7): KAGVTQTPRYLIKTRGQQVTLSCSPISGHRSVSWYQQTPGQGLQFLFEYFSETQRNKGNFPGRFSGRQFSNSRSEMNVSTLELGDSALYLCASSMSGTRTYEQYFGPGTRLTVT.

The chain recombines TRBV4-1 with TRBJ1-3; D is unclear. This CDR3 is built from 16 residues. V dropped 0 bases and J dropped 0 bases, with 9 bases sitting between them. The germline CDR1 and CDR2 sequences are MGHRA and YSYEKL. CDR3 residues: CASSQDVAASGNTIYF. The CDR3 region has the DNA TGCGCCAGCAGCCAAGATGTGGCAGCCTCTGGAAACACCATATATTTT.

This clonotype came up a few times. The chain combines TRBV14 with TRBJ1-2; tentatively, D is TRBD1 (5 bases). Germline values: CDR1 SGHDN, CDR2 FVKESK. The CDR3 totals 14 residues. Trimming removed 0 bases from V and 4 bases from J, with 9 bases in between. The CDR3 spells CASSQDWDSYGYTF. In DNA form, the CDR3 reads TGTGCCAGCAGCCAAGATTGGGACTCCTATGGCTACACCTTC.

The sample holds many counts of this clonotype. The chain combines TRBV29-1 with TRBJ2-7; D is tentatively TRBD1 or TRBD2 (5 bases each). V was cut by 3 bases and J by 2 bases, with 8 bases left in between. CDR1 and CDR2 from the germline V gene are SQVTM and ANQGSEA. The CDR3 sequence is 12 residues long. CDR3 sequence reads: CSVEPGPYEQYF. Here the CDR3 DNA reads TGCAGCGTTGAGCCGGGGCCCTACGAGCAGTACTTC.

V and J are TRBV5-4 and TRBJ2-3; perhaps TRBD2 as D (6 bases). V was trimmed by 4 bases and J by 6 bases, leaving 18 bases between them. There are 15 residues in the CDR3. Germline V gene data show CDR1 as SGHNT and CDR2 as YYREEE (reference sequence). CDR3 protein: CASSPTSAGLDTQYF. The CDR3 coding sequence is TGTGCCAGCAGCCCCACTTCGGCGGGATTGGATACGCAGTATTTT.

This clonotype was seen a few times. The chain recombines TRBV28 with TRBJ1-5; D is uncertain. This CDR3 is 11 amino acids long. Germline V gene data show CDR1 as MDHEN and CDR2 as SYDVKM. V lost 6 bases to trimming and J lost 4 bases, with 4 bases between them. This CDR3 is CASRGNQPQHF. DNA for the CDR3: TGTGCCAGCAGAGGGAATCAGCCCCAGCATTTT.

This chain links TRBV6-6 with TRBJ1-2; D remains ambiguous. CDR1 is MNHNY and CDR2 is SVGAGI in the germline V gene (reference sequence). The CDR3 is 16 residues long. Trimming removed 0 bases from V and 4 bases from J, with 15 bases in between. CDR3 residues: CASSYSLINRGYGYTF. The DNA of the CDR3 is TGTGCCAGCAGTTACTCCCTAATAAATCGGGGCTATGGCTACACCTTC.

This clonotype is medium-sized (0.01 to 0.1%) by share. This chain joins TRBV11-2 and TRBJ2-1; D is perhaps TRBD2 (5 bases). The CDR3 has 15 amino acids. Germline V gene data show CDR1 as SGHAT and CDR2 as FQNNGV. Trimming cost V 0 bases and J 3 bases, with 9 bases left between them. Written as DNA, the CDR3 is TGTGCCAGCAGCTTAGATTTCGACTACTACAATGAGCAGTTCTTC. This translates into CASSLDFDYYNEQFF.

The chain has TRBV25-1 and TRBJ2-2; the match to TRBD1 covers 8 bases. Trimming removed 11 bases from V and 6 bases from J; junction bases left unmatched: 11. Germline-derived CDR1 and CDR2 are MGHDK and SYGVNS. This CDR3 comprises 14 residues. CDR3 protein: CAGSGQGGSGELFF. The CDR3, as DNA: TGTGCCGGATCAGGACAGGGAGGTTCCGGGGAGCTGTTTTTT.

This clonotype was counted at least ten times. The genes are TRBV2 and TRBJ1-1; D not certain. Germline lookup yields CDR1 SNHLY and CDR2 FYNNEI. Trimming took off 4 bases at V and 0 bases at J, with 9 bases between the two ends. The CDR3 contains 14 residues. The CDR3 is CASSVDGVNTEAFF. CDR3 DNA: TGTGCCAGCAGTGTCGACGGGGTGAACACTGAAGCTTTCTTT.

Comments on this clonotype: Possible read error: a much larger clone is one base away. The chain uses TRBV5-1 and TRBJ1-4; D not certain. The V end lost 0 bases, the J end lost 3 bases, and 9 bases lay between the germline ends. Germline-derived CDR1 and CDR2 are SGHRS and YFSETQ. The CDR3 contains 15 residues. CDR3 coding DNA: TGCGCCAGCAGCTTGGTTGCAACGTCTAATGAAAAACTGTTTTTT. Protein product: CASSLVATSNEKLFF.

This clonotype turned up a few times. A read error may explain this, as a much larger clone is one base away. The chain has TRBV15 and TRBJ2-7; D might be TRBD2 (6 bases). The CDR3 consists of 14 residues. Per the germline V gene, CDR1 is LNHNV and CDR2 is YYDKDF (reference sequence). CDR3 amino acids: CATSSGGGDYKQYF. The CDR3 nucleotides are TGTGCCACCAGCAGCGGGGGAGGTGACTACAAGCAGTACTTC.

This chain joins TRBV27 and TRBJ1-5; possibly TRBD1 for D (6 bases). The CDR3 contains 17 residues. Per germline, CDR1 MNHEY and CDR2 SMNVEV (reference sequence). V was cut by 0 bases and J by 5 bases, with 17 bases left in between. The CDR3 coding sequence is TGTGCCAGCAGTTTATCGGGGGCGAAAGGGGACCATCAGCCCCAGCATTTT. Translating it yields CASSLSGAKGDHQPQHF.

Ten or more counts support this clonotype. The V and J genes are TRBV12-3 or TRBV12-4 and TRBJ2-1; 8 nucleotides line up with TRBD2. The V and J ends lost 6 bases and 7 bases, in that order; junction bases with no gene match: 2. The CDR3 consists of 12 residues. CDR3 region: CASRSGGNEQFF. The CDR3 DNA follows: TGTGCCAGCAGGTCGGGGGGGAATGAGCAGTTCTTC.

Details on this clonotype: Since a much larger clone is just one base distant, this may be a read error. The gene calls are TRBV12-3 or TRBV12-4 and TRBJ2-2, with TRBD2 matching over 8 bases. Germline trimming cut 6 bases from V and 8 bases from J; bases unmatched to any gene: 20. The CDR3 length is 18 residues. The CDR3 coding sequence is TGTGCCAGCAGCCCCGATGGACCTAGCGGGCCTACTTTGGGGGAGCTGTTTTTT. Protein product: CASSPDGPSGPTLGELFF.

The chain is built from TRBV19 and TRBJ2-5; D gene ambiguous. The CDR3 contains 14 residues. Trimming shortened V by 3 bases and J by 2 bases, and 10 bases separated the two germline ends. In germline, CDR1 is LNHDA, CDR2 SQIVND (reference sequence). The CDR3, as DNA: TGTGCCAGTAGTATCAGAGGCCCGCAAGAGACCCAGTACTTC. Protein sequence: CASSIRGPQETQYF.

This clonotype was counted between two and nine times. V usage is TRBV12-3 or TRBV12-4 and J usage is TRBJ2-3; 11 bases match TRBD1. CDR3 size: 16 residues. The V gene end was trimmed by 6 bases and the J gene end by 4 bases; junction bases not matched to a gene: 9. The CDR3, as DNA: TGTGCCAGCAGCAAAGGGACAGGGGGATTTCCAGATACGCAGTATTTT. Translating gives CASSKGTGGFPDTQYF.

This clonotype was observed many times. V is TRBV7-9 and J is TRBJ2-1; D is unresolved. V was clipped by 6 bases and J by 5 bases, with 11 bases between them. This CDR3 region has 13 residues. CDR1 is SEHNR and CDR2 is FQNEAQ in the germline V gene (reference sequence). The CDR3 loop reads CASRKEPNNEQFF. The CDR3 bases are TGTGCCAGCAGAAAGGAACCCAACAATGAGCAGTTCTTC.

This clonotype has ten or more counts. The rearrangement joins TRBV5-6 to TRBJ2-1; D not resolved. The CDR3 totals 13 residues. The germline V and J ends were trimmed by 0 bases and 8 bases, with 9 bases remaining between them. Germline V gene lookup returns CDR1 SGHDT and CDR2 YYEEEE. The CDR3 sequence: CASSLARSDEQFF. CDR3 DNA: TGTGCCAGCAGCTTGGCCAGGAGCGATGAGCAGTTCTTC. Variable domain in full (rest from reference TRBV5-6 and TRBJ2-1): DAGVTQSPTHLIKTRGQQVTLRCSPKSGHDTVSWYQQALGQGPQFIFQYYEEEERQRGNFPDRFSGHQFPNYSSELNVNALLLGDSALYLCASSLARSDEQFFGPGTRLTVL.

In the case of this clonotype: A much more abundant neighbour one base away suggests this may be a read error. This chain connects TRBV18 to TRBJ2-3; D is undetermined. CDR3 length: 13 amino acids. V was trimmed by 8 bases and J by 0 bases, leaving 9 bases between them. Per the germline V gene, CDR1 is KGHSH and CDR2 is LQKENI. CDR3 DNA sequence: TGTGCCAGCCCACGCGTTAGCACAGATACGCAGTATTTT. Its protein product is CASPRVSTDTQYF.

The sample holds a few counts of this clonotype. The rearrangement links TRBV12-3 or TRBV12-4 to TRBJ1-5; D is possibly TRBD1 (6 bases). V was cut by 4 bases and J by 3 bases, with 13 bases left in between. The CDR3 has 15 amino acids. The chain's CDR3 is CASSSGGGLNQPQHF. CDR3 DNA: TGTGCCAGCAGTTCCGGAGGGGGGCTCAATCAGCCCCAGCATTTT.

This chain links TRBV10-3 with TRBJ2-7; 8 nucleotides agree with TRBD1. V lost 6 bases to trimming and J lost 5 bases; unmatched junction nucleotides: 12. CDR3 length: 15 amino acids. Germline V gives CDR1 ENHRY, CDR2 SYGVKD. The CDR3 DNA follows: TGTGCCATCAGCAATGGACAGGGCGTCCTAAACGAGCAGTACTTC. Residues: CAISNGQGVLNEQYF.

The chain uses TRBV12-3 or TRBV12-4 and TRBJ2-6; 7 bases are a match to TRBD1. V was clipped by 3 bases and J by 1 base; unmatched bases: 6. The CDR3 consists of 17 residues. CDR3 sequence reads: CASSLTGIRSGANVLTF. DNA of the CDR3: TGTGCCAGCAGTTTGACAGGGATTCGGTCTGGGGCCAACGTCCTGACTTTC.

This clonotype was found a few times. The chain combines TRBV11-2 with TRBJ2-5; possibly TRBD1 for D (6 bases). The CDR3 runs to 15 residues. Trimming cost V 0 bases and J 3 bases, with 11 bases left between them. Germline V gene data show CDR1 as SGHAT and CDR2 as FQNNGV. Here the CDR3 reads CASSLDGSGEETQYF. The CDR3 nucleotides are TGTGCCAGCAGCTTAGATGGTTCAGGGGAAGAGACCCAGTACTTC.

This clonotype was observed at least ten times. V usage is TRBV18 and J usage is TRBJ2-3, with D possibly being TRBD2 (5 bases). Germline V gene lookup returns CDR1 KGHSH and CDR2 LQKENI. The CDR3 extends over 14 amino acids. V gave up 4 bases and J gave up 4 bases, with 12 bases separating them. CDR3 protein: CASSLVGAADTQYF. CDR3 bases: TGTGCCAGCTCACTAGTGGGAGCGGCAGATACGCAGTATTTT.

This clonotype was seen repeatedly, ten times or more. In DNA form, the CDR3 reads TGCAGTGCTAGATCGACTATGACAGGGGACGGGGATTCACCCCTCCACTTT. Its translation is CSARSTMTGDGDSPLHF. V is TRBV20-1 and J is TRBJ1-6; 8 positions match TRBD1. The junction had 14 bases not matched to a gene; V was cut back by 2 bases and J by 8 bases. The CDR3 is 17 residues long. Germline loops: CDR1 DFQATT, CDR2 SNEGSKA (reference sequence).

In its sample, this clonotype was seen many times. The gene calls are TRBV29-1 and TRBJ2-7; TRBD2 might be the D (6 bases). The CDR3 runs 14 residues. Looked up from germline, CDR1 is SQVTM and CDR2 is ANQGSEA. Trimming took off 6 bases at V and 6 bases at J, with 21 bases between the two ends. This CDR3 is CSVKVGQDYGEQYF. The CDR3 DNA sequence: TGCAGCGTGAAGGTAGGCCAGGACTACGGCGAGCAGTACTTC.